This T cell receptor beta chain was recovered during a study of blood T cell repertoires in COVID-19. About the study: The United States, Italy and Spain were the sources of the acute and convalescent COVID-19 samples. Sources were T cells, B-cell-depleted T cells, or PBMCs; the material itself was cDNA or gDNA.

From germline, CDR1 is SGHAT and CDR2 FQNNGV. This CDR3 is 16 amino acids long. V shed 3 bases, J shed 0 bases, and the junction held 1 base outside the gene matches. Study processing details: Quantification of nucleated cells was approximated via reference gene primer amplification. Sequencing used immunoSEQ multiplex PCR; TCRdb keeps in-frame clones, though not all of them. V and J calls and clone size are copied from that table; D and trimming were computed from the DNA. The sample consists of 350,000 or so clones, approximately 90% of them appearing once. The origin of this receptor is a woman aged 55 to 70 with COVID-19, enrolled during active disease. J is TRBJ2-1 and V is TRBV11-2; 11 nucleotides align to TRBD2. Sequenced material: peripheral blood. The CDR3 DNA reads TGTGCCAGCAGCTTGCTAGCGGGGGGCTCCTACAATGAGCAGTTCTTC. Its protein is CASSLLAGGSYNEQFF.